Listed below are T cell receptor beta chains from one sample, sequenced in a study of OX40 agonist ivuxolimab in advanced cancers. The repertoire was sequenced with immunoSEQ multiplex PCR; TCRdb's copy has only in-frame clones and lacks some. Of approximately 24,000 clones listed, about 83% are singletons. The sample was CD4+ or CD8+ T cells sorted from blood, taken in a trial of the OX40 agonist ivuxolimab. These TCRs come from an adult with an advanced solid tumor such as melanoma, head and neck, liver or kidney cancer. CDR3s include the opening cysteine and the closing phenylalanine or tryptophan. The D gene is left open where the match is weak. Expanded clones are given a class, and other clones once, few, many or no size at all.

-	TRBV12-5	TRBD2	TRBJ2-1	TGTGCTAGTGGTTCTAGCGGGCATTACAATGAGCAGTTCTTC	CASGSSGHYNEQFF
few	TRBV5-4	-	TRBJ2-5	TGTGCCAGCAGCTTGATGGGAGTTGGGGAGACCCAGTACTTC	CASSLMGVGETQYF
few	TRBV5-4	TRBD2	TRBJ2-5	TGTGCCAGCAGCTTGGTTCTAGCGGGCCAAGAGACCCAGTACTTC	CASSLVLAGQETQYF
-	TRBV13	TRBD1	TRBJ2-3	TGTGCCAGCAGCGAGACAGGGGGCAGGACAGATACGCAGTATTTT	CASSETGGRTDTQYF
-	TRBV7-2	-	TRBJ2-7	TGTGCCAGCAGCCCGGACGGATACGAGCAGTACTTC	CASSPDGYEQYF
-	TRBV5-1	-	TRBJ1-4	TGCGCCAGCAGCTTGTCCCGGGACGGTAATGAAAAACTGTTTTTT	CASSLSRDGNEKLFF
-	TRBV2	-	TRBJ1-1	TGTGCCAGCAGCGCGGGACAGAACACTGAAGCTTTCTTT	CASSAGQNTEAFF
-	TRBV6-5	-	TRBJ2-7	TGTGCCAGCAGTGTAACAGCGAGCACCTACGAGCAGTACTTC	CASSVTASTYEQYF
-	TRBV11-2	TRBD2	TRBJ2-1	TGTGCCAGCAGCTTAGTAGCGGGGGACCCAAATGAGCAGTTCTTC	CASSLVAGDPNEQFF
-	TRBV5-4	-	TRBJ1-2	TGTGCCAGCAGCCAAAGGGGGGGTGATGGCTACACCTTC	CASSQRGGDGYTF
-	TRBV5-1	TRBD1	TRBJ2-7	TGCGCCAGCAGCTTGGGTGGTCAGGGGGCCAACGAGCAGTACTTC	CASSLGGQGANEQYF
-	TRBV5-1	-	TRBJ2-7	TGCGCCAGCAGCCGGTGGGGGGTCGAAGACGAGCAGTACTTC	CASSRWGVEDEQYF
-	TRBV4-3	TRBD2	TRBJ2-1	TGCGCCAGCAGCCAACTAGCGGGGGACAATGAGCAGTTCTTC	CASSQLAGDNEQFF
-	TRBV5-1	TRBD2	TRBJ2-1	TGCGCCAGCAGCTTGGCTGGCGGGAGGGTAAGGAATGAGCAGTTCTTC	CASSLAGGRVRNEQFF
-	TRBV6-5	-	TRBJ1-4	TGTGCCAGCAGTTCCTCCGGGGCGGGGGATGAAAAACTGTTTTTT	CASSSSGAGDEKLFF
few	TRBV5-4	TRBD1	TRBJ1-1	TGTGCCAGCGGGTTCGGACAGGGAATGAACACTGAAGCTTTCTTT	CASGFGQGMNTEAFF
-	TRBV5-5	TRBD1	TRBJ1-4	TGTGCCAGCAGCACTCGACAGGGCGGTGAAAAACTGTTTTTT	CASSTRQGGEKLFF
few	TRBV10-3	-	TRBJ2-7	TGTGCCATCAGTATGACACTGGATTACGAGCAGTACTTC	CAISMTLDYEQYF
-	TRBV4-1	-	TRBJ1-2	TGCGCCAGCAGCCAAGAAAGGCAGGGTCTTGGCTACACCTTC	CASSQERQGLGYTF
-	TRBV9	-	TRBJ2-6	TGTGCCAGCAGCGCCCCCCGTCTGGGGGCGCTAAGAAGCTCTGGGGCCAACGTCCTGACTTTC	CASSAPRLGALRSSGANVLTF
-	TRBV9	TRBD2	TRBJ2-2	TGTGCCAGCAGCGTAGGTCTAGCGGGAGGCGCGAACACCGGGGAGCTGTTTTTT	CASSVGLAGGANTGELFF
-	TRBV5-6	-	TRBJ1-1	TGTGCCAGCAGTAGGACAGTGAACACTGAAGCTTTCTTT	CASSRTVNTEAFF
-	TRBV7-9	TRBD1	TRBJ2-7	TGTGCCAGCAGTTACCGGGACAGGGGAGCCTACGAGCAGTACTTC	CASSYRDRGAYEQYF
-	TRBV5-1	-	TRBJ2-7	TGCGCCAGCAGCCCCGGCGGAACAGGGACGTACGAGCAGTACTTC	CASSPGGTGTYEQYF
few	TRBV11-3	-	TRBJ2-3	TGTGCCAGCAGCTCCCTTGGGGGGCAAGATACGCAGTATTTT	CASSSLGGQDTQYF
-	TRBV14	TRBD2	TRBJ2-2	TGTGCCAGCAGCCAAGCGGGGGGGCCCACCGGGGAGCTGTTTTTT	CASSQAGGPTGELFF
-	TRBV5-8	-	TRBJ1-5	TGTGCCAGCAGCTTGAATCGCGGGGCGTCGAGCTATAGCAATCAGCCCCAGCATTTT	CASSLNRGASSYSNQPQHF
-	TRBV5-1	TRBD2	TRBJ2-3	TGCGCCAGCAGCCCTATAGGGGGACTAGCGGGAGCAGATACGCAGTATTTT	CASSPIGGLAGADTQYF
few	TRBV5-1	-	TRBJ2-1	TGCGCCAGCAGCCCCCCCGACCCTTACAATGAGCAGTTCTTC	CASSPPDPYNEQFF
-	TRBV29-1	TRBD1	TRBJ1-2	TGCAGCGTTGAGGTGGCAGGGGGCTTCTATGGCTACACCTTC	CSVEVAGGFYGYTF
-	TRBV14	-	TRBJ2-1	TGTGCCAGCAGCCAAGATTTGGGGGATGAGCAGTTCTTC	CASSQDLGDEQFF
-	TRBV6-6	-	TRBJ2-3	TGTGCCAGCAGTTACAGTCGTAGCACAGATACGCAGTATTTT	CASSYSRSTDTQYF
-	TRBV19	TRBD1	TRBJ1-5	TGTGCCAGCCGGGACAGCTTGAATCAGCCCCAGCATTTT	CASRDSLNQPQHF
-	TRBV6-9	-	TRBJ1-6	TGTGCCAGCAGTTATTCGACAGCCAGCTCCTATAATTCACCCCTCCACTTT	CASSYSTASSYNSPLHF
-	TRBV7-2	TRBD2	TRBJ2-1	TGTGCCAGCAGGGGGAGCGGGAGTTACAATGAGCAGTTCTTC	CASRGSGSYNEQFF
once	TRBV7-2	TRBD2	TRBJ2-5	TGTGCCAGCAGCCGAACACTAGCGTACCAAGAGACCCAGTACTTC	CASSRTLAYQETQYF
once	TRBV14	-	TRBJ1-5	TGTGCCAGCAGCCAAGCCCGACAGGTTTTTTGGTTCTATCAGCCCCAGCATTTT	CASSQARQVFWFYQPQHF
-	TRBV7-5	-	TRBJ2-1	TGTGCCCTCGACAGGGCTTGCTCCTACAATGAGCAGTTCTTC	CALDRACSYNEQFF
-	TRBV12-5	-	TRBJ2-1	TGTGCTAGTGGTTTTGGTCAGAGCTCCTACAATGAGCAGTTCTTC	CASGFGQSSYNEQFF
-	TRBV9	-	TRBJ2-3	TGTGCCAGCAGCGAGCGGGTTACAGATACGCAGTATTTT	CASSERVTDTQYF
-	TRBV5-1	-	TRBJ2-5	TGCGCCAGCAGCCGTCTCGTGGGCGTTCAAGAGACCCAGTACTTC	CASSRLVGVQETQYF
-	TRBV29-1	-	TRBJ2-5	TGCAGCGTTGTCAGGGGTACGGAGACCCAGTACTTC	CSVVRGTETQYF
-	TRBV6-1	TRBD2	TRBJ2-3	TGTGCCAGCAGTGGTAGACTAGCGGGGAAGGCAGATACGCAGTATTTT	CASSGRLAGKADTQYF
-	TRBV19	TRBD2	TRBJ2-1	TGTGCCGCCGGGGGGACCTTAAAACAGTTCTTC	CAAGGTLKQFF